This section outlines one T cell receptor (beta chain) sequence together with its context. The antigen remains undetermined. A 5'RACE template-switching step, the method used to make TCR cDNA, added a universal primer site and UMIs. From the 5' RACE reads, TCRdb called clonotypes with MiXCR, one entry per CDR3 protein. The sample includes 120,000 or so distinct CDR3 sequences, 13% to 15% of them seen just once. These data originate in a study of T cells after yellow fever vaccination. Study findings and constraints: The study noted that FACS-sorted repertoires could contain abundant clonotypes contaminating from the bulk population.

There are 14 residues in the CDR3. J was trimmed by 10 bases and V by 3 bases; bases with no gene match: 8. CDR1 is MGHRA, CDR2 YSYEKL, per germline. This sequence was found in a man between 18 and 29 years old who received the YFV17D yellow fever vaccine. The chain employs TRBV4-1 and TRBJ2-1; 8 positions agree with TRBD2. Material: CD8+ T cells sorted from PBMCs, obtained 5 days after the yellow fever booster vaccination. CDR3 sequence: CASSQLASSGEQFF. In nucleotides, the CDR3 is TGCGCCAGCAGCCAGCTGGCCTCTAGCGGGGAGCAGTTCTTC.